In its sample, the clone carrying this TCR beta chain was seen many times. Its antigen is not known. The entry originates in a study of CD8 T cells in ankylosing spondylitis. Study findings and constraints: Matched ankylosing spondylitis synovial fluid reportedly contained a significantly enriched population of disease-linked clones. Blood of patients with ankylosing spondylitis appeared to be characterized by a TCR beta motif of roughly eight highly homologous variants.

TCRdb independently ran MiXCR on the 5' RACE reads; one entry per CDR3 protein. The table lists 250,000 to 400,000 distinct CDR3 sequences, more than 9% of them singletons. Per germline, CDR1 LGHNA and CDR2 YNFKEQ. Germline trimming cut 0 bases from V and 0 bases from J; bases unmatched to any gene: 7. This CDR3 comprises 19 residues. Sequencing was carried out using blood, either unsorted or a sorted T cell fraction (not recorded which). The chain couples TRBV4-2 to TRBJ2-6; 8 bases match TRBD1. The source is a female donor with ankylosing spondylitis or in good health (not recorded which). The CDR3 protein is CASSQDLQGGYSGANVLTF. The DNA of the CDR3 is TGTGCCAGCAGCCAAGATCTACAGGGGGGTTACTCTGGGGCCAACGTCCTGACTTTC.